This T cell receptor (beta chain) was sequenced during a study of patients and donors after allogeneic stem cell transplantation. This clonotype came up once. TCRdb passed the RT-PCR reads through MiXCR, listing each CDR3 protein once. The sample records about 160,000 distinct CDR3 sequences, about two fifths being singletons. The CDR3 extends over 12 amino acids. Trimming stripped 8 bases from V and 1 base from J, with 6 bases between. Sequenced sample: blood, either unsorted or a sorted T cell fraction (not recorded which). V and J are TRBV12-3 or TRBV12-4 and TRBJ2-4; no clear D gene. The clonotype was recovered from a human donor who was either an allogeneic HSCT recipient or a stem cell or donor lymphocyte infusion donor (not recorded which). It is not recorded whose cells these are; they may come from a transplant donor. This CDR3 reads CASGVAKNIQYF. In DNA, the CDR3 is TGTGCCAGCGGGGTGGCCAAAAACATTCAGTACTTC.